This is a list of T cell receptor beta chains from one sample in a study of shared clonotypes between healthy human individuals. Clones were read by immunoSEQ multiplex PCR, and TCRdb kept only the in-frame ones, dropping some. The sample records some 2.1 million clones, roughly 94% being singletons. Source material: naive CD4+ T cells sorted from blood. The receptors shown here come from a man younger than 35 in good health. CDR3s leave out the opening cysteine and the closing phenylalanine or tryptophan. Only some rows state a clone size, as once, few, many or a class for expanded clones.

J gene | V gene | clone size | CDR3 protein
TRBJ2-7 | TRBV6-5 | - | ASSPISYEQY
TRBJ2-7 | TRBV6-5 | few | ASSPQAAGKDEQY
TRBJ2-7 | TRBV5-4 | - | ASTTAGTRSYEQY
TRBJ1-5 | TRBV28 | - | ASNWPVGGHQPQH
TRBJ1-2 | TRBV4-1 | - | ASSHLSDLNYGYT
TRBJ2-5 | TRBV30 | - | AWRQRGQQETQY
TRBJ2-1 | TRBV6-1 | - | ASSDPGTGNTKNEQF
TRBJ2-2 | TRBV18 | - | ASSPNLAGHTGELF
TRBJ1-2 | TRBV2 | - | ATPWDRGRVSDGYT
TRBJ2-1 | TRBV13 | once | ASSLDGWLAGVNNEQF
TRBJ1-1 | TRBV6-1 | - | ASSAATANTEAF
TRBJ2-7 | TRBV28 | once | ASSYSTYEQY
TRBJ1-1 | TRBV4-3 | - | ASSQELSTEAF
TRBJ2-5 | TRBV19 | - | ASSQGLAAGETQY
TRBJ2-7 | TRBV5-4 | - | ASSLAGGLISEQY
TRBJ2-7 | TRBV7-2 | - | ASSSPSRVIKY
TRBJ2-4 | TRBV4-3 | - | ASSQGRGPANIQY
TRBJ2-1 | TRBV7-2 | once | ASIEGLFSYNEQF
TRBJ2-5 | TRBV15 | - | ATSRGGSWGKQETQY
TRBJ1-1 | TRBV5-4 | - | ASSQGQGTEAF
TRBJ1-5 | TRBV6-4 | - | ASSDMGPGNQPQH
TRBJ1-3 | TRBV9 | - | ASSVGGESGNTIY
TRBJ2-3 | TRBV5-1 | - | ASSLVPVDAGGFTDTQY
TRBJ1-4 | TRBV9 | - | ASSVGLTGEKLF
TRBJ2-1 | TRBV6-1 | - | ATQGVAFGEQF
TRBJ2-5 | TRBV6-5 | - | ATWGLGTLGETQY
TRBJ2-2 | TRBV6-5 | - | ASRNRGSGELF
TRBJ1-5 | TRBV28 | - | ASIHSRGGPLVSI
TRBJ2-3 | TRBV7-9 | - | ASSLDATGQRDTQY
TRBJ2-7 | TRBV7-2 | - | ASSPGTSFIEQY
TRBJ2-2 | TRBV29-1 | - | SGGNTGELF
TRBJ2-7 | TRBV10-3 | - | AISGRGTSPYEQY
TRBJ1-4 | TRBV5-6 | - | ASGRGTGLEKLF
TRBJ2-1 | TRBV10-1 | - | ASGYNADEQF
TRBJ1-2 | TRBV7-9 | - | ASSLVSNGYT
TRBJ2-3 | TRBV19 | - | ASRSSDRGWADTQY
TRBJ1-5 | TRBV19 | - | ASSALGADLNNQPQH
TRBJ2-5 | TRBV5-1 | once | ASSLQELQETQY
TRBJ1-1 | TRBV12-5 | - | ASGPSGGTEAF
TRBJ1-5 | TRBV2 | - | ASRTGFFPQH
TRBJ2-5 | TRBV12-5 | - | ASGLTGGIPAQY
TRBJ1-6 | TRBV7-9 | once | ASSPQAAHSPLH
TRBJ2-7 | TRBV10-2 | - | ASSESRIAGPLH